The 10 T cell receptor beta chains below were found in one sample sequenced in a study of T cell changes during pregnancy in multiple sclerosis. Here immunoSEQ multiplex PCR was the method, and the copy in TCRdb shows in-frame clones only, minus some. The sample has 40,000 to 55,000 clones, roughly 90% seen once. The sequences come from peripheral blood, collected in the first trimester of pregnancy. Every receptor here comes from a female donor in good health, enrolled as a control in a pregnancy study.

The V call is TRBV2, the J call TRBJ1-2, with D tentatively TRBD1 (5 bases). CDR1 is SNHLY and CDR2 is FYNNEI in the germline V gene. V lost 2 bases, J lost 4 bases, and 5 bases lay in between. This CDR3 comprises 12 residues. CDR3 in DNA: TGTGCCAGCAGTGAAAGGGGCTATGGCTACACCTTC. Its translation: CASSERGYGYTF.

This chain connects TRBV5-1 to TRBJ2-3; D perhaps matches TRBD2 (5 bases). The germline gives CDR1 SGHRS, CDR2 YFSETQ. V shed 0 bases and J shed 2 bases, with 10 bases lying between them. There are 15 residues in the CDR3. The CDR3 DNA is TGCGCCAGCAGCTTGGGTGGACTGATCACAGATACGCAGTATTTT. Its protein is CASSLGGLITDTQYF.

This sequence joins TRBV18 and TRBJ2-1, with 7 positions matching TRBD1. V trimming: 6 bases; J trimming: 7 bases; junction bases outside the gene matches: 9. CDR3 size: 14 residues. Per the germline V gene, CDR1 is KGHSH and CDR2 is LQKENI. This CDR3 is CASSADRVRNEQFF. In DNA form, the CDR3 reads TGTGCCAGCTCCGCCGACAGGGTACGGAATGAGCAGTTCTTC.

This chain joins TRBV6-1 and TRBJ1-5; TRBD1 agrees at 8 bases. Looked up from germline, CDR1 is MNHNS and CDR2 is SASEGT. This CDR3 has 16 amino acids. The J segment lost 11 bases and the V segment lost 0 bases, leaving 12 bases of the junction unmatched. The CDR3 here is CASSEAGTGGGRAQHF. The CDR3 DNA reads TGTGCCAGCAGTGAAGCCGGCACAGGGGGAGGAAGGGCCCAGCATTTT.

The gene calls are TRBV28 and TRBJ2-7, with TRBD1 identical over 8 bases. CDR3 size: 16 residues. J was trimmed by 2 bases and V by 3 bases; bases with no gene match: 9. Germline V gives CDR1 MDHEN, CDR2 SYDVKM. This chain's CDR3 is CASSFRDRGIAYEQYF. As DNA, the CDR3 is TGTGCCAGCAGTTTCCGTGACAGGGGAATCGCCTACGAGCAGTACTTC. Full variable domain (missing parts from reference TRBV28 and TRBJ2-7): DVKVTQSSRYLVKRTGEKVFLECVQDMDHENMFWYRQDPGLGLRLIYFSYDVKMKEKGDIPEGYSVSREKKERFSLILESASTNQTSMYLCASSFRDRGIAYEQYFGPGTRLTVT.

The gene calls are TRBV19 and TRBJ1-1; TRBD1 is a possible D gene (6 bases). The CDR3 totals 14 residues. The V and J ends lost 9 bases and 0 bases respectively, with 14 bases between them. CDR1 is LNHDA and CDR2 is SQIVND in the germline V gene (reference sequence). CDR3 amino acids: CASNRDNMNTEAFF. Here the CDR3 DNA reads TGTGCCAGCAACAGGGACAACATGAACACTGAAGCTTTCTTT.

The V gene is TRBV10-3, the J gene TRBJ2-2; 12 bases line up with TRBD2. The CDR3 runs to 14 residues. Germline CDR1 reads ENHRY; CDR2 reads SYGVKD. V shed 10 bases, J shed 5 bases, and the junction held 5 bases outside the gene matches. CDR3 DNA: TGTGCCACCAGGACTAGCGGGACAACCGGGGAGCTGTTTTTT. As protein: CATRTSGTTGELFF.

The chain links TRBV7-2 to TRBJ2-7, with TRBD2 as a possible D gene (7 bases). This CDR3 contains 13 residues. Germline CDR1 is SGHTA and CDR2 is FQGNSA. V was clipped by 4 bases and J by 5 bases, with 12 bases between them. The CDR3 reads CASSSGGGDEQYF. The CDR3 coding sequence is TGTGCCAGCAGCTCTGGCGGGGGCGACGAGCAGTACTTC. The full variable domain, with the rest looked up from reference TRBV7-2 and TRBJ2-7, is GAGVSQSPSNKVTEKGKDVELRCDPISGHTALYWYRQSLGQGLEFLIYFQGNSAPDKSGLPSDRFSAERTGGSVSTLTIQRTQQEDSAVYLCASSSGGGDEQYFGPGTRLTVT.

V and J are TRBV20-1 and TRBJ2-7; 7 bases agree with TRBD2. Germline V lookup: CDR1 DFQATT, CDR2 SNEGSKA (reference sequence). V dropped 6 bases and J dropped 5; count of bases not matched to a gene: 4. This CDR3 spans 11 amino acids. CDR3 sequence (DNA): TGCAGTGCCGGACTAGTACACGAGCAGTACTTC. Translating gives CSAGLVHEQYF.

V usage is TRBV5-6 and J usage is TRBJ1-2, with 8 bases matching TRBD1. Trimming removed 4 bases from V and 0 bases from J; junction bases left unmatched: 5. The CDR3 has 15 residues. Germline-derived CDR1 and CDR2 are SGHDT and YYEEEE. The CDR3 region has the DNA TGTGCCAGCAGCACCGACAGGGGCCCTAACTATGGCTACACCTTC. Its protein is CASSTDRGPNYGYTF.